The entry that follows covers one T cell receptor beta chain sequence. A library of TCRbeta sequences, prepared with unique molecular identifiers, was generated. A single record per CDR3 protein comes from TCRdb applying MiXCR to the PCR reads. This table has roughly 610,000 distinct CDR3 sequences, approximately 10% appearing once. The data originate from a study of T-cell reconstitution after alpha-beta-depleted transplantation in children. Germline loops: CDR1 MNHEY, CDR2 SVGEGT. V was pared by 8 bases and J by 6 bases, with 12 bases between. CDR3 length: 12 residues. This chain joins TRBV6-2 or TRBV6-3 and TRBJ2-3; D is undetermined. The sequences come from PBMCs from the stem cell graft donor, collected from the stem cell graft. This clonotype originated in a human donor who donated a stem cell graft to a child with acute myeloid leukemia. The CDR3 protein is CASARSADTQYF. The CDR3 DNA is TGTGCCAGCGCTCGGAGTGCTGATACGCAGTATTTT.